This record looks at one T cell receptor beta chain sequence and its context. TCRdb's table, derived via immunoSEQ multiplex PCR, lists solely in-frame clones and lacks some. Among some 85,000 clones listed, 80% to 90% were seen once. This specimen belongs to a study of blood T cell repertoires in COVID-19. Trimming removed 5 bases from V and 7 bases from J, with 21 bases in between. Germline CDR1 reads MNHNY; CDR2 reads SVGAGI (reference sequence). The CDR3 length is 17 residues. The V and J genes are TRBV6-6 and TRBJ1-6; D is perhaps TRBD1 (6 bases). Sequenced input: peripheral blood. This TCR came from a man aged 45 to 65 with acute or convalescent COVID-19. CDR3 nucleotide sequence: TGTGCCAGCAGTCTTCGGACAGACCGTAGGAGGAATTCACCCCTCCACTTT. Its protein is CASSLRTDRRRNSPLHF.